The rows below give T cell receptor beta chains drawn from one sample of a study of cytomegalovirus exposure and HLA in healthy donors. Method: immunoSEQ multiplex PCR; TCRdb's copy keeps in-frame clones and lacks some. This listing includes about 72,000 clones. The sample consisted of PBMCs. The receptors stem from a middle-aged man in good health and CMV-seronegative. Each CDR3 is given with its conserved first and last residue.

TRBV30	TRBJ2-1	CAWSVTSGTYNEQFF
TRBV28	TRBJ1-4	CASRGQGDGEKLFF
TRBV15	TRBJ2-1	CATSRDYRGNEQFF
TRBV5-1	TRBJ2-7	CASSLGSPDLYEQYF
TRBV30	TRBJ1-4	CAWSVGTGGNEKLFF
TRBV10-2	TRBJ2-7	CASSGTGQPPYEQYF
TRBV11-2	TRBJ1-1	CASSQFQGRAEAFF
TRBV10-3	TRBJ1-1	CAIKGQGNLVAFF
TRBV28	TRBJ2-7	CASSWTGEAYEQYF
TRBV9	TRBJ2-6	CASSSKRQLSGANVLTF
TRBV11-2	TRBJ2-3	CASSSGEGLTDTQYF